The T cell receptor (beta chain) described here comes from a study of T cell repertoires in cytomegalovirus infection. TCRdb processed the reads anew with MiXCR; each CDR3 protein has one entry. The repertoire has some 300,000 distinct CDR3 sequences, approximately 8.9% of them found once; the top ten carry 2% to 3%. The CDR3 spans 13 residues. Germline V lookup: CDR1 MNHEY, CDR2 SVGEGT. V was clipped by 5 bases and J by 5 bases, with 11 bases between them. The table lists this clonotype with many counts. The clonotype comes from a human donor in good health (CMV status not recorded). Some clones in this sample may be carry-over from other donors' samples. This chain connects TRBV6-2 or TRBV6-3 to TRBJ2-3, with unresolved D. Sequenced material: PBMCs. CDR3 region: CASSRNIQDTQYF. The CDR3 DNA is TGTGCCAGCAGTAGAAACATTCAAGATACGCAGTATTTT.